These T cell receptor beta chains were read from a single sample in a study of control samples from healthy donors and cancer patients. Assay: immunoSEQ multiplex PCR; the TCRdb copy retains only in-frame clones and omits some. The table includes fewer than 130,000 clones, 88% detected once. Input material: PBMCs. All receptors derive from a woman aged 60-75 years with lung cancer. Both conserved end residues are part of each CDR3. D genes are given only for firm matches. Size values are once, few and many counts, or a class for expanded clones, and some rows have none.

>-|TRBV9|-|TRBJ2-7
CASSEGLIGVYEQYF
TGTGCCAGCAGCGAGGGCCTCATTGGGGTCTACGAGCAGTACTTC
>-|TRBV24-1|-|TRBJ2-7
CATRVYEQYF
TGTGCCACCAGGGTCTACGAGCAGTACTTC
>TRBD2|TRBV7-2|-|TRBJ2-1
CASSNRLAGSSGEQFF
TGTGCCAGCAGCAACCGACTAGCGGGATCCTCTGGTGAGCAGTTCTTC
>-|TRBV6-5|-|TRBJ1-1
CASSYIAEAFF
TGTGCCAGCAGTTACATCGCTGAAGCTTTCTTT
>-|TRBV4-3|-|TRBJ1-4
CASSVNARGNEKLFF
TGCGCCAGCAGCGTAAATGCCAGGGGTAATGAAAAACTGTTTTTT
>-|TRBV4-1|-|TRBJ2-1
CASSQDSGANEQFF
TGCGCCAGCAGCCAAGATTCGGGGGCAAATGAGCAGTTCTTC
>-|TRBV3-1/TRBV3-2|-|TRBJ1-1
CASSQGSVMFGTEAFF
TGTGCCAGCAGCCAAGGGTCAGTGATGTTTGGGACTGAAGCTTTCTTT
>-|TRBV7-6|once|TRBJ2-7
CASSSTGIPSYEQYF
TGTGCCAGCAGCTCAACCGGGATCCCCTCCTACGAGCAGTACTTC
>TRBD1|TRBV5-1|-|TRBJ2-1
CASSLPGTGYNEQFF
TGCGCCAGCAGCTTGCCCGGGACAGGGTATAATGAGCAGTTCTTC
>-|TRBV14|-|TRBJ2-5
CASSQAGSEETQYF
TGTGCCAGCAGCCAAGCTGGAAGCGAAGAGACCCAGTACTTC
>-|TRBV2|-|TRBJ1-5
CASSVLGQINQPQHF
TGTGCCAGCAGTGTTCTCGGACAAATCAATCAGCCCCAGCATTTT
>-|TRBV18|-|TRBJ1-1
CASSHSEPLNTEAFF
TGTGCCAGCTCGCATTCAGAGCCCTTGAACACTGAAGCTTTCTTT
>-|TRBV24-1|-|TRBJ2-1
CATSDSTSWPYNEQFF
TGTGCCACCAGTGACAGTACTAGTTGGCCCTACAATGAGCAGTTCTTC
>TRBD1|TRBV18|-|TRBJ1-5
CASSIDRGSNQPQHF
TGTGCCAGCTCAATCGACAGGGGAAGCAATCAGCCCCAGCATTTT
>-|TRBV11-3|-|TRBJ2-3
CASSKAGGITDTQYF
TGTGCCAGCAGCAAAGCCGGCGGGATCACAGATACGCAGTATTTT
>TRBD2|TRBV5-4|few|TRBJ2-1
CASSLARGGGSGSYNEQFF
TGTGCCAGCAGCTTGGCGCGGGGTGGCGGGAGCGGGAGCTACAATGAGCAGTTCTTC
>-|TRBV6-1|-|TRBJ1-1
CASSEAIWTANTEAFF
TGTGCCAGCAGTGAAGCTATTTGGACAGCGAACACTGAAGCTTTCTTT
>TRBD1|TRBV2|-|TRBJ1-2
CASGITGGGAYGYTF
TGTGCCAGCGGGATAACAGGGGGAGGGGCCTATGGCTACACCTTC
>-|TRBV6-1|-|TRBJ2-2
CASSELGNTGELFF
TGTGCCAGCAGTGAACTCGGGAACACCGGGGAGCTGTTTTTT
>TRBD1|TRBV18|-|TRBJ1-3
CASSPQPRGTGNTIYF
TGTGCCAGCTCACCACAGCCCAGGGGGACTGGAAACACCATATATTTT
>TRBD2|TRBV5-1|-|TRBJ2-3
CASSLGTSGDTQYF
TGCGCCAGCAGCCTAGGGACTAGCGGAGATACGCAGTATTTT
>-|TRBV2|-|TRBJ1-1
CASSEARGISNTEAFF
TGTGCCAGCAGTGAAGCGCGAGGCATTTCGAACACTGAAGCTTTCTTT
>-|TRBV3-1/TRBV3-2|-|TRBJ2-5
CASSRGVGGTYQETQYF
TGTGCCAGCAGCCGCGGGGTTGGCGGTACGTACCAAGAGACCCAGTACTTC
>-|TRBV5-5|-|TRBJ1-1
CASSLAGGTGAFF
TGTGCCAGCAGCTTGGCTGGCGGAACGGGAGCTTTCTTT
>-|TRBV7-2|-|TRBJ2-5
CASSSDWSSVGTQYF
TGTGCCAGCAGCTCAGACTGGAGCTCCGTCGGGACCCAGTACTTC
>-|TRBV7-8|-|TRBJ2-3
CASSLRGGSTDTQYF
TGTGCCAGCAGCTTAAGGGGCGGGAGCACAGATACGCAGTATTTT
>-|TRBV11-2|-|TRBJ2-5
CASSLRPSWETQYF
TGTGCCAGCAGCTTAAGGCCTAGCTGGGAGACCCAGTACTTC
>-|TRBV3-1/TRBV3-2|-|TRBJ2-2
CASSHYRETGELFF
TGTGCCAGCAGCCATTACAGGGAGACCGGGGAGCTGTTTTTT
>-|TRBV28|-|TRBJ1-4
CASSFLGADSNEKLFF
TGTGCCAGCAGTTTCCTGGGGGCGGACTCAAATGAAAAACTGTTTTTT
>-|TRBV6-2/TRBV6-3|-|TRBJ1-5
CASSGTRGGSNQPQHF
TGTGCCAGCAGTGGAACCAGGGGTGGGAGCAATCAGCCCCAGCATTTT
>TRBD2|TRBV9|few|TRBJ2-5
CASSVGALAGRETQYF
TGTGCCAGCAGCGTAGGGGCCCTAGCGGGGAGAGAGACCCAGTACTTC
>-|TRBV7-2|-|TRBJ2-4
CASSLDPPIQVGAKNIQYF
TGTGCCAGCAGCTTAGACCCACCAATACAGGTCGGGGCCAAAAACATTCAGTACTTC
>-|TRBV7-9|-|TRBJ1-1
CASSSAWEGWTNTEAFF
TGTGCCAGCAGCTCCGCGTGGGAGGGTTGGACGAACACTGAAGCTTTCTTT
>-|TRBV6-6|-|TRBJ1-5
CASSRSVLAGTINQPQHF
TGTGCCAGCAGTCGCTCCGTTTTGGCGGGGACAATTAATCAGCCCCAGCATTTT
>-|TRBV5-1|few|TRBJ2-6
CASSFMAATGANVLTF
TGCGCCAGCAGCTTCATGGCAGCTACTGGGGCCAACGTCCTGACTTTC
>-|TRBV6-2/TRBV6-3|-|TRBJ2-7
CASSYPTPADYEQYF
TGTGCCAGCAGTTACCCTACCCCAGCGGACTACGAGCAGTACTTC
>-|TRBV6-6|once|TRBJ2-2
CASSGPDREGTGELFF
TGTGCCAGCAGCGGACCCGATCGAGAGGGCACCGGGGAGCTGTTTTTT
>TRBD2|TRBV19|-|TRBJ2-1
CASNPLAGATEQFF
TGTGCCAGTAACCCCCTAGCGGGAGCGACTGAGCAGTTCTTC
>-|TRBV7-6|-|TRBJ1-3
CASSLVSSGNTIYF
TGTGCCAGCAGCTTAGTGTCCTCTGGAAACACCATATATTTT
>-|TRBV28|-|TRBJ1-2
CASTRLSLGYGYTF
TGTGCCAGCACGAGACTCTCGCTGGGCTATGGCTACACCTTC